The 14 T cell receptor beta chains given below trace back to one sample, sequenced in a study of vaccination and CD4 T cells after COVID-19. The Oncomine TCR Beta short-read assay sequenced DNA from cultured CD4+ T cells. TCRdb ran MiXCR on the PCR reads and lists one entry per CDR3 protein. This table has 4,500 to 6,500 distinct CDR3 sequences, roughly a third appearing once. Regarding treatment: approximately nine-day PBMC culture with coronavirus spike peptide pools or control peptides (ViraFEST assay). One should note that the unexposed donor's CD4+ T cells were collected before the COVID-19 pandemic (2011-2018). The antigens these receptors bind are not known. Material for sequencing was CD4+ T cells from blood, cultured in vitro. The source is a human donor in good health.

This sequence joins TRBV30 and TRBJ2-7; D possibly corresponds to TRBD1 (6 bases). This CDR3 has 13 amino acids. Germline loops: CDR1 GTSNPN, CDR2 SVGIG (reference sequence). V was clipped by 2 bases and J by 3 bases, with 11 bases between them. CDR3 DNA: TGTGCCTGGAGTCCAGGGGATGACTACGAGCAGTACTTC. Its translation is CAWSPGDDYEQYF.

This clonotype was seen only a few times. The chain combines TRBV20-1 with TRBJ1-5; possible D gene TRBD1, 6 bases. Germline assignment: CDR1 DFQATT and CDR2 SNEGSKA (reference sequence). CDR3 length: 13 residues. V lost 4 bases to trimming and J lost 3 bases, with 10 bases between them. CDR3: CSATGQTNQPQHF. CDR3 sequence (DNA): TGCAGTGCTACAGGACAGACCAATCAGCCCCAGCATTTT.

This clonotype was seen a few times. The chain recombines TRBV25-1 with TRBJ2-3; 13 bases line up with TRBD2. V dropped 0 bases and J dropped 2; count of bases not matched to a gene: 8. Germline assignment: CDR1 MGHDK and CDR2 SYGVNS. The CDR3 extends over 19 amino acids. This CDR3 reads CASSEYMGLAGIFTDTQYF. CDR3 DNA sequence: TGTGCCAGCAGTGAATATATGGGACTAGCGGGGATCTTCACAGATACGCAGTATTTT.

This clonotype has a handful of counts. The genes are TRBV6-1 and TRBJ1-2; D not resolved. The germline V and J ends were trimmed by 2 bases and 1 base, with 11 bases remaining between them. This CDR3 spans 15 amino acids. In germline, CDR1 is MNHNS, CDR2 SASEGT. Here the CDR3 DNA reads TGTGCCAGCAGTGAAAGGCCCGGTTTTAACTATGGCTACACCTTC. This sequence encodes CASSERPGFNYGYTF.

This sequence joins TRBV4-2 and TRBJ1-4; possible D gene TRBD1, 5 bases. The CDR3 contains 14 residues. V was pared by 0 bases and J by 4 bases, with 6 bases between. The germline V gene has CDR1 LGHNA and CDR2 YNFKEQ. CDR3 in DNA: TGTGCCAGCAGCCAAGAAAGGGGTAATGAAAAACTGTTTTTT. As protein: CASSQERGNEKLFF.

This clonotype was observed a handful of times. The V gene is TRBV20-1, the J gene TRBJ2-2; D remains ambiguous. The germline gives CDR1 DFQATT, CDR2 SNEGSKA (reference sequence). V was clipped by 1 base and J by 0 bases, with 9 bases between them. This CDR3 has 15 residues. CDR3 nucleotides: TGCAGTGCTAGAGTGGGCTCCGCGAACACCGGGGAGCTGTTTTTT. Its translation is CSARVGSANTGELFF.

The chain couples TRBV5-1 to TRBJ1-2, with a weak D call TRBD1 (6 bases). Germline CDR1 is SGHRS and CDR2 is YFSETQ. The CDR3 runs 15 residues. V was cut by 1 base and J by 4 bases, with 14 bases left in between. The CDR3 region is CASSLNGGGGYGYTF. CDR3 DNA: TGCGCCAGCAGCTTGAATGGGGGCGGGGGCTATGGCTACACCTTC.

The chain combines TRBV2 with TRBJ1-2; D gene uncertain. This CDR3 region has 13 residues. Trimming removed 1 base from V and 4 bases from J, with 7 bases in between. Germline V gives CDR1 SNHLY, CDR2 FYNNEI. The DNA for the CDR3 is TGTGCCAGCAGTGAAGGGACGGCCTATGGCTACACCTTC. As protein: CASSEGTAYGYTF.

The rearrangement uses TRBV19 and TRBJ2-5; 11 bases are shared with TRBD2. CDR3 length: 19 amino acids. The V gene end was trimmed by 2 bases and the J gene end by 2 bases; junction bases not matched to a gene: 13. Germline V gives CDR1 LNHDA, CDR2 SQIVND (reference sequence). CDR3 in amino acids: CASSISPRASGGLQETQYF. CDR3 coding DNA: TGTGCCAGTAGTATATCCCCTAGGGCTAGCGGGGGGTTACAAGAGACCCAGTACTTC.

This chain joins TRBV4-1 and TRBJ1-5, with TRBD1 matching 10 bases. Germline loops: CDR1 MGHRA, CDR2 YSYEKL. This CDR3 is built from 17 residues. Trimming at V came to 3 bases and at J to 9 bases, leaving 14 bases not matched to a gene. The CDR3 region has the DNA TGCGCCAGCAGCCAGGGACGGGACAGGGGTGCGGTGTGGCCCCAGCATTTT. This codes for CASSQGRDRGAVWPQHF.

The V call is TRBV5-1, the J call TRBJ1-1; TRBD1 matches 11 bases. Trimming at V came to 4 bases and at J to 6 bases, leaving 5 bases not matched to a gene. Germline assignment: CDR1 SGHRS and CDR2 YFSETQ. The CDR3 has 14 amino acids. This chain's CDR3 is CASSGGQGASEAFF. The CDR3 DNA reads TGCGCCAGCAGCGGAGGACAGGGGGCCTCTGAAGCTTTCTTT.

This clonotype was detected only a few times. This chain connects TRBV20-1 to TRBJ1-2, with D perhaps matching TRBD1 (5 bases). CDR3 length: 13 residues. CDR1 DFQATT and CDR2 SNEGSKA come from the germline V gene (reference sequence). V lost 8 bases to trimming and J lost 4 bases, with 17 bases between them. The CDR3 region is CSLIDRPPYGYTF. Written as DNA, the CDR3 is TGCAGTCTTATAGACAGACCACCCTATGGCTACACCTTC.

V usage is TRBV6-5 and J usage is TRBJ2-7; possible D gene TRBD1, 6 bases. The germline V gene encodes CDR1 MNHEY and CDR2 SVGAGI. The germline V and J ends were trimmed by 0 bases and 0 bases, with 15 bases remaining between them. The CDR3 contains 17 residues. CDR3 amino acids: CASSYSSTGKSSYEQYF. The CDR3 bases are TGTGCCAGCAGTTACTCGAGTACAGGGAAGAGCTCCTACGAGCAGTACTTC.

This clonotype was counted between two and nine times. The chain has TRBV10-3 and TRBJ1-5; perhaps TRBD1 as D (6 bases). Trimming stripped 3 bases from V and 1 base from J, with 10 bases between. The CDR3 consists of 15 residues. Per the germline V gene, CDR1 is ENHRY and CDR2 is SYGVKD. CDR3 loop: CAISDEGGSNQPQHF. CDR3 in DNA: TGTGCCATCAGTGATGAGGGGGGAAGCAATCAGCCCCAGCATTTT.